This TCR beta chain is from a study of T cell responses to AZD1222 COVID-19 vaccine. V lost 0 bases and J lost 1, with 21 bases in between. Per germline, CDR1 SGHDN and CDR2 FVKESK. CDR3 length equals 19 residues. Profiling relied on immunoSEQ multiplex PCR, and the TCRdb table lists in-frame clones only, not all of them. The table has around 70,000 clones, approximately 90% seen once. A word on this clone: Its antigen is currently unknown.

Study-level points and caveats: Spike-specific TCR depth and breadth grew after two AZD1222 doses. White British donors predominated, females outnumbered males, and clonal diversity was possibly underestimated.

The chain is built from TRBV14 and TRBJ1-1; D gene uncertain. This sequence was found in an adult who received the MenACWY meningococcal vaccine as a control. The sample here was peripheral blood, taken 28 days after the second dose of the MenACWY control vaccine. The CDR3 loop is CASSQDIWRREGPNTEAFF. The DNA of the CDR3 is TGTGCCAGCAGCCAAGATATATGGAGAAGGGAAGGGCCGAACACTGAAGCTTTCTTT.